Listed below are T cell receptor beta chains from one sample, sequenced in a study of CD8+CD57+ T cells in acquired aplastic anemia. MiXCR, run by TCRdb on the reads, gives a single entry per CDR3 protein. Of about 160,000 distinct CDR3 sequences in the sample, 35% to 55% were seen once. Specimen: sorted CD4+, CD8+, or CD8+CD57+ T cells (not recorded which) from PBMCs. These TCRs come from a human donor in good health. Both conserved end residues are part of each CDR3. D genes are given only for firm matches. Size is stated for part of the rows, as once, few or many counts, or as a class when the clone is expanded.

j_gene: TRBJ2-3; abundance: -; v_gene: TRBV6-1; d_gene: -; CDR3aa: CASSPWTGTDTQYF; CDR3nt: TGTGCCAGCAGTCCCTGGACTGGCACAGATACGCAGTATTTT
j_gene: TRBJ2-7; abundance: -; v_gene: TRBV15; d_gene: TRBD1; CDR3aa: CATSRPGQGLYEQYF; CDR3nt: TGTGCCACCAGCAGACCGGGACAGGGGTTATATGAGCAGTACTTC
j_gene: TRBJ2-5; abundance: -; v_gene: TRBV11-2; d_gene: -; CDR3aa: CASSVHGAGFGETQYF; CDR3nt: TGTGCCAGCAGCGTACACGGTGCGGGGTTTGGGGAGACCCAGTACTTC
j_gene: TRBJ2-1; abundance: many; v_gene: TRBV5-1; d_gene: TRBD2; CDR3aa: CASSLVGTSGNEQFF; CDR3nt: TGCGCCAGCAGCTTGGTAGGGACTAGCGGGAATGAGCAGTTCTTC
j_gene: TRBJ1-3; abundance: few; v_gene: TRBV4-3; d_gene: TRBD1; CDR3aa: CASSQDGTGGAGSGNTIYF; CDR3nt: TGCGCCAGCAGCCAAGATGGGACAGGGGGCGCGGGATCTGGAAACACCATATATTTT
j_gene: TRBJ2-5; abundance: many; v_gene: TRBV20-1; d_gene: -; CDR3aa: CSARVQGQETQYF; CDR3nt: TGCAGTGCTAGGGTTCAGGGGCAAGAGACCCAGTACTTC
j_gene: TRBJ2-5; abundance: -; v_gene: TRBV5-4; d_gene: -; CDR3aa: CASNRQGGETQYF; CDR3nt: TGTGCCAGCAACCGACAGGGAGGCGAGACCCAGTACTTC
j_gene: TRBJ1-1; abundance: many; v_gene: TRBV7-3; d_gene: TRBD1; CDR3aa: CASRGTGTEAFF; CDR3nt: TGTGCCAGCAGGGGGACAGGGACTGAAGCTTTCTTT
j_gene: TRBJ2-2; abundance: many; v_gene: TRBV15; d_gene: -; CDR3aa: CATSRVGLAVGELFF; CDR3nt: TGTGCCACCAGCAGAGTAGGGCTAGCAGTTGGGGAGCTGTTTTTT
j_gene: TRBJ1-1; abundance: many; v_gene: TRBV15; d_gene: -; CDR3aa: CATSHRLRQGVDEAFF; CDR3nt: TGTGCCACCAGCCACAGACTACGACAAGGGGTCGATGAAGCTTTCTTT
j_gene: TRBJ2-1; abundance: many; v_gene: TRBV24-1; d_gene: TRBD1; CDR3aa: CATSDRAGGLNEQFF; CDR3nt: TGTGCCACCAGTGATCGGGCAGGGGGCCTGAATGAGCAGTTCTTC
j_gene: TRBJ1-5; abundance: -; v_gene: TRBV2; d_gene: -; CDR3aa: CASSEAEVVVAQHF; CDR3nt: TGTGCCAGCAGTGAAGCGGAGGTGGTCGTGGCCCAGCATTTT
j_gene: TRBJ1-6; abundance: -; v_gene: TRBV25-1; d_gene: -; CDR3aa: CASSESDPYSPLHF; CDR3nt: TGTGCCAGCAGTGAATCCGACCCGTATTCACCCCTCCACTTT
j_gene: TRBJ2-3; abundance: many; v_gene: TRBV5-1; d_gene: TRBD2; CDR3aa: CASSSRAGGDADTQYF; CDR3nt: TGCGCCAGCAGCTCGCGAGCGGGAGGTGACGCAGATACGCAGTATTTT